There are many counts of the clone carrying this TCR beta chain. This sample was included in a study of read filtering for tumor transcriptome and immune sequencing. The V gene end was trimmed by 4 bases and the J gene end by 3 bases; junction bases not matched to a gene: 10. CDR1 is KGHDR, CDR2 SFDVKD, per germline. The CDR3 is 17 residues long. This library used roughly 400 ng RNA and molecular barcoded adaptors spanning alpha/delta and beta/gamma chains. MiXCR was run by TCRdb on the reads, yielding one entry per CDR3 protein. The data contain roughly 82,000 distinct CDR3 sequences, around 12% of them singletons.

This TCR came from a donor over 35 with multiple myeloma. The specimen sequenced was a population of CD138-negative cells sorted from bone marrow. The genes are TRBV24-1 and TRBJ2-3; 9 bases fit TRBD1. The CDR3 spells CATSDPRGQGKTDTQYF. For the CDR3, the DNA is TGTGCCACCAGTGACCCCCGCGGACAGGGGAAAACAGATACGCAGTATTTT.